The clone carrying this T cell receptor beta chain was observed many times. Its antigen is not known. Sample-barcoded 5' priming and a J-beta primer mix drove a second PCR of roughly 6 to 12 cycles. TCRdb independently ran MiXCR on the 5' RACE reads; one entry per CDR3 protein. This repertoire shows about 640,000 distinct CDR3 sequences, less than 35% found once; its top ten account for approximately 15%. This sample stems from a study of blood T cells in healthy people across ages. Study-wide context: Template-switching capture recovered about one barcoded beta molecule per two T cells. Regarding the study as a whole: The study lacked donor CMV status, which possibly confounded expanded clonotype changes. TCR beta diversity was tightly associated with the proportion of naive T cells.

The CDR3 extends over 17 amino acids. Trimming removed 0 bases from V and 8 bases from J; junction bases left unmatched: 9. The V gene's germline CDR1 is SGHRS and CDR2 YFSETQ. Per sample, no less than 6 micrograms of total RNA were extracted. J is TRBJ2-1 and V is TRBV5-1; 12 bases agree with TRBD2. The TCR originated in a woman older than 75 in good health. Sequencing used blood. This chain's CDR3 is CASSLVGLAGGRDEQFF. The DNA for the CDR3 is TGCGCCAGCAGCTTGGTAGGCCTAGCGGGGGGGCGCGATGAGCAGTTCTTC.